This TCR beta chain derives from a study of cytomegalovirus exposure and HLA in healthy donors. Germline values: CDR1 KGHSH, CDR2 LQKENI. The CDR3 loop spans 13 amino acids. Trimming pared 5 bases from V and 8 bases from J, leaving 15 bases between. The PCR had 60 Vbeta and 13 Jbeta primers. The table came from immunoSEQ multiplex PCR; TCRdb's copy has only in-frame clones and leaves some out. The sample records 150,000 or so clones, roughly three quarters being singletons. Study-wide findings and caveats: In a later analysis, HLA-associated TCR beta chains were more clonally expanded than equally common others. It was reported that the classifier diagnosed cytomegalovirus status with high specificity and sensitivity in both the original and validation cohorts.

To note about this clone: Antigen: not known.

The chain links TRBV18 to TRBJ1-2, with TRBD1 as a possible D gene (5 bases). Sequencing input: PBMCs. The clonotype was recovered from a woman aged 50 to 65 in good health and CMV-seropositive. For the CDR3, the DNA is TGTGCCAGCTCATCCGGAGGGGTCGGGGGCTACACCTTC. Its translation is CASSSGGVGGYTF.